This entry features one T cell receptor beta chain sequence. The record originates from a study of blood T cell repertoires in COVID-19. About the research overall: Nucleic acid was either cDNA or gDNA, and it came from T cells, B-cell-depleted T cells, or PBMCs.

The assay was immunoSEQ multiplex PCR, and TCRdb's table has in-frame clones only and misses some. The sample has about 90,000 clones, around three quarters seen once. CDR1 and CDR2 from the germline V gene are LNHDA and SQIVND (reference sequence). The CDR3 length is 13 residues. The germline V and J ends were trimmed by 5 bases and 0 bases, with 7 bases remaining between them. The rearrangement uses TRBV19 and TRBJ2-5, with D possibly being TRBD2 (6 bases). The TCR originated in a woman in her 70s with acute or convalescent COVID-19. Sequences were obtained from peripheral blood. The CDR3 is CASSGGYQETQYF. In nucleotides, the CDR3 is TGTGCCAGTAGTGGGGGGTACCAAGAGACCCAGTACTTC.